The 31 T cell receptor beta chains in this list originate from one sample, sequenced in a study of cytotoxic CD8 clonotypes in ibrutinib-treated CLL (dated by TCRdb to the early 2020s). In light of the paper, this sample's time point label describes: approximately 25 months on ibrutinib. Receptor libraries were prepared by the immunoSEQ multiplex PCR assay. TCRdb limited this immuneACCESS table to in-frame rearrangements with V and J called. A share of clones is missing; checked studies link under half to unresolved V genes, and the rest is unexplained. This sample gives hundreds of thousands of clones in total; 70% of them show up just once. The top ten clones comprise about 16% of the sample. Sequencing was performed on PBMCs, taken after 24 months of ibrutinib treatment. The receptor set was obtained from a human donor with chronic lymphocytic leukemia.

This clone was seen more than once but under ten times. The genes are TRBV6-5 and TRBJ2-7, with D tentatively TRBD1 (5 bases). V lost 1 base and J lost 2, with 9 bases in between. The CDR3 length is 14 residues. CDR1 is MNHEY and CDR2 is SVGAGI in the germline V gene. The CDR3: CASSYLDTTYEQYF. CDR3 coding DNA: TGTGCCAGCAGTTACTTGGACACCACCTACGAGCAGTACTTC.

V usage is TRBV7-2 and J usage is TRBJ2-1; TRBD2 matches 8 bases. Germline V gives CDR1 SGHTA, CDR2 FQGNSA. The CDR3 has 13 residues. V shed 5 bases and J 10 bases; nucleotides not matched to a gene: 7. CDR3 DNA sequence: TGTGCCAGCAGCCAGGGACTAGTTTGGGAGCAGTTCTTC. Translated, it gives CASSQGLVWEQFF.

V and J are TRBV6-6 and TRBJ1-2; D not resolved. This CDR3 spans 13 amino acids. Germline V gives CDR1 MNHNY, CDR2 SVGAGI (reference sequence). V lost 4 bases to trimming and J lost 6 bases, with 12 bases between them. As DNA, the CDR3 is TGTGCCAGCAGTTCCCCGGGAATTGATGGCTACACCTTC. Translated: CASSSPGIDGYTF.

This clone has just a few counts. J is TRBJ2-7 and V is TRBV28; D gene uncertain. V was shortened by 3 bases and J by 3 bases, with 12 bases between the two germline ends. This CDR3 has 14 residues. Germline CDR1 is MDHEN and CDR2 is SYDVKM. CDR3 protein: CASSLDEPYYEQYF. The CDR3 DNA is TGTGCCAGCAGTTTGGACGAGCCATACTACGAGCAGTACTTC. Together with reference TRBV28 and TRBJ2-7, the CDR3 gives the full variable domain: DVKVTQSSRYLVKRTGEKVFLECVQDMDHENMFWYRQDPGLGLRLIYFSYDVKMKEKGDIPEGYSVSREKKERFSLILESASTNQTSMYLCASSLDEPYYEQYFGPGTRLTVT.

The J gene is TRBJ1-4, the V gene TRBV9; D remains unclear. Germline V gene lookup returns CDR1 SGDLS and CDR2 YYNGEE. The length of the CDR3 is 15 residues. Trimming cost V 4 bases and J 7 bases, with 17 bases left between them. Written as DNA, the CDR3 is TGTGCCAGCAGCCCCCAGGACGCCCGGGGTGAAAAACTGTTTTTT. This codes for CASSPQDARGEKLFF. Supplemented by reference TRBV9 and TRBJ1-4, the full variable domain reads DSGVTQTPKHLITATGQRVTLRCSPRSGDLSVYWYQQSLDQGLQFLIQYYNGEERAKGNILERFSAQQFPDLHSELNLSSLELGDSALYFCASSPQDARGEKLFFGSGTQLSVL.

Turning to this clone: The sample holds other DNA sequences that translate to the same CDR3. This chain connects TRBV19 to TRBJ2-1; the D is unclear. Trimming took 1 base from V and 4 from J, leaving 5 bases between them. In germline, CDR1 is LNHDA, CDR2 SQIVND (reference sequence). The CDR3 extends over 13 amino acids. CDR3 nucleotides: TGTGCCAGTAGTATAGCGCTGTACAATGAGCAGTTCTTC. Encoded protein: CASSIALYNEQFF.

The V call is TRBV29-1, the J call TRBJ1-4; D is unclear. Germline CDR1 reads SQVTM; CDR2 reads ANQGSEA. The CDR3 extends over 15 amino acids. Trimming took off 4 bases at V and 2 bases at J, with 14 bases between the two ends. The CDR3 DNA reads TGCAGCGTTGGGAAAGGGAAAGGGACTAATGAAAAACTGTTTTTT. Translated, it gives CSVGKGKGTNEKLFF.

Here the CDR3 DNA reads TGTGCCAGCAGCGTAGATCAGAGCTCCTACGAGCAGTACTTC. This encodes CASSVDQSSYEQYF. The chain is built from TRBV9 and TRBJ2-7; no definite D call. Looked up from germline, CDR1 is SGDLS and CDR2 is YYNGEE. The CDR3 has 14 residues. Trimming cost V 0 bases and J 0 bases, with 7 bases left between them.

This clone was counted only a few times. Germline is not matched at one junction end, which may reflect a read error. The V and J genes are TRBV7-9 and TRBJ2-1, with a weak D call TRBD2 (5 bases). Germline V CDR1 and CDR2: SEHNR, FQNEAQ (reference sequence). The length of the CDR3 is 14 residues. The CDR3 region is CASSLSLADKEQFF. The CDR3, as DNA: TGTGCCAGCAGCTTAAGTCTAGCCGACAAGGAGCAGTTCTTC.

J is TRBJ2-7 and V is TRBV27; 8 bases map to TRBD2. Germline V gene lookup returns CDR1 MNHEY and CDR2 SMNVEV (reference sequence). Germline trimming cut 8 bases from V and 1 base from J; bases unmatched to any gene: 7. The CDR3 totals 14 residues. The CDR3 DNA follows: TGTGCCAGCCGTGGACTAGCTCAATCCTACGAGCAGTACTTC. Protein sequence: CASRGLAQSYEQYF.

This chain connects TRBV14 to TRBJ2-1, with D tentatively TRBD2 (5 bases). Between the trimmed V and J ends, which lost 4 bases and 7 bases, there was a span of 5 bases. Germline loops: CDR1 SGHDN, CDR2 FVKESK. The CDR3 length is 11 residues. The CDR3 DNA follows: TGTGCCAGCAGCCGGAGGAATGAGCAGTTCTTC. This codes for CASSRRNEQFF. The full variable domain, its missing parts supplied by reference TRBV14 and TRBJ2-1, is EAGVTQFPSHSVIEKGQTVTLRCDPISGHDNLYWYRRVMGKEIKFLLHFVKESKQDESGMPNNRFLAERTGGTYSTLKVQPAELEDSGVYFCASSRRNEQFFGPGTRLTVL.

This sequence joins TRBV7-9 and TRBJ2-5; D is ambiguous. In germline, CDR1 is SEHNR, CDR2 FQNEAQ (reference sequence). The CDR3 is 15 residues long. V dropped 5 bases and J dropped 1 base, with 14 bases sitting between them. The CDR3 is CASSPILEFQETQYF. CDR3 in DNA: TGTGCCAGCAGCCCAATTCTAGAGTTCCAAGAGACCCAGTACTTC.

This rearrangement joins TRBV7-3 to TRBJ2-3, with D possibly matching TRBD2 (6 bases). The V end was cut by 4 bases, the J end by 3 bases, with 14 bases between. Germline loops: CDR1 SGHTA, CDR2 FQGTGA. The CDR3 contains 15 residues. Written as DNA, the CDR3 is TGTGCCAGCAGCTGGGGGAGGTCGGGTACAGATACGCAGTATTTT. Protein: CASSWGRSGTDTQYF.

The chain combines TRBV28 with TRBJ1-4, with 9 bases fitting TRBD1. V lost 6 bases and J lost 10; bases outside the gene matches: 12. The length of the CDR3 is 15 residues. Germline V lookup: CDR1 MDHEN, CDR2 SYDVKM. CDR3 amino acids: CASRPPGTGWGKLFF. The CDR3, as DNA: TGTGCCAGCAGGCCCCCCGGGACAGGGTGGGGAAAACTGTTTTTT.

V and J are TRBV5-6 and TRBJ2-5; D possibly corresponds to TRBD1 (7 bases). Germline assignment: CDR1 SGHDT and CDR2 YYEEEE. Trimming removed 4 bases from V and 6 bases from J, with 16 bases in between. This CDR3 is 14 amino acids long. CDR3 DNA: TGTGCCAGCAGCCTGAGCTCAGGGGGGAAGACCCAGTACTTC. Its translation is CASSLSSGGKTQYF.

V gene TRBV4-1 combines with J gene TRBJ1-4; 7 bases fit TRBD1. Unmatched junction bases numbered 8, after V lost 0 bases and J lost 10 bases. The CDR3 has 15 residues. Germline V gene sequence: CDR1 MGHRA, CDR2 YSYEKL. The CDR3 region is CASSQELGGRGKLFF. DNA of the CDR3: TGCGCCAGCAGCCAAGAACTAGGGGGCCGCGGAAAACTGTTTTTT.

The rearrangement links TRBV9 to TRBJ2-1, with 14 bases fitting TRBD2. J lost 9 bases, V lost 1 base, and 6 bases had no gene match. The length of the CDR3 is 16 residues. Germline values: CDR1 SGDLS, CDR2 YYNGEE. The CDR3 is CASSVTGTSGSGEQFF. The CDR3 DNA is TGTGCCAGCAGCGTAACCGGGACTAGCGGGAGTGGTGAGCAGTTCTTC. Supplemented by reference TRBV9 and TRBJ2-1, the full variable domain reads DSGVTQTPKHLITATGQRVTLRCSPRSGDLSVYWYQQSLDQGLQFLIQYYNGEERAKGNILERFSAQQFPDLHSELNLSSLELGDSALYFCASSVTGTSGSGEQFFGPGTRLTVL.

The CDR3 loop reads CASSRDYPYEQYF. CDR3 nucleotide sequence: TGTGCCAGCAGTCGGGACTACCCCTACGAGCAGTACTTC. V and J are TRBV7-2 and TRBJ2-7; 7 bases line up with TRBD2. V trimming: 6 bases; J trimming: 2 bases; junction bases outside the gene matches: 4. The CDR3 length is 13 residues. Per germline, CDR1 SGHTA and CDR2 FQGNSA.

The rearrangement joins TRBV28 to TRBJ2-3; D possibly uses TRBD1 or TRBD2 (6 bases each). The ends were cut back, 7 bases at V and 7 bases at J, with 21 bases in the middle. Germline CDR1 reads MDHEN; CDR2 reads SYDVKM. The CDR3 runs to 15 residues. The chain's CDR3 is CASIPGGARGYTQYF. The CDR3 bases are TGTGCCAGCATCCCAGGCGGGGCCAGGGGATATACGCAGTATTTT. Variable domain in full (rest from reference TRBV28 and TRBJ2-3): DVKVTQSSRYLVKRTGEKVFLECVQDMDHENMFWYRQDPGLGLRLIYFSYDVKMKEKGDIPEGYSVSREKKERFSLILESASTNQTSMYLCASIPGGARGYTQYFGPGTRLTVL.

The table lists this clone with a count of one. J is TRBJ2-7 and V is TRBV19, with D possibly TRBD1 on 6 matching bases. Trimming shortened V by 3 bases and J by 3 bases, and 12 bases separated the two germline ends. Germline V lookup: CDR1 LNHDA, CDR2 SQIVND (reference sequence). The CDR3 consists of 14 residues. The CDR3 loop is CASSIQTGRYEQYF. In DNA, the CDR3 is TGTGCCAGTAGTATCCAGACAGGCCGCTACGAGCAGTACTTC.

The rearrangement joins TRBV18 to TRBJ1-1; D is unresolved. Germline CDR1 is KGHSH and CDR2 is LQKENI. CDR3 length: 16 residues. Trimming removed 2 bases from V and 8 bases from J, with 21 bases in between. The CDR3 sequence is CASSPSLTEAHGEAFF. The CDR3 nucleotides read TGTGCCAGCTCACCAAGCCTTACGGAGGCCCACGGAGAAGCTTTCTTT.

In DNA, the CDR3 is TGTGCCAGCAGCGTATCCCCCGGGACTAGCAACAATGAGCAGTTCTTC. This sequence encodes CASSVSPGTSNNEQFF. V and J are TRBV7-6 and TRBJ2-1; 9 bases match TRBD2. V was pared by 5 bases and J by 5 bases, with 10 bases of the junction left unmatched. This CDR3 region has 16 residues. Per the germline V gene, CDR1 is SGHVS and CDR2 is FNYEAQ. Complete variable domain (other parts from reference TRBV7-6 and TRBJ2-1): GAGVSQSPRYKVTKRGQDVALRCDPISGHVSLYWYRQALGQGPEFLTYFNYEAQQDKSGLPNDRFSAERPEGSISTLTIQRTEQRDSAMYRCASSVSPGTSNNEQFFGPGTRLTVL.

V gene TRBV9 combines with J gene TRBJ2-2; 10 bases are shared with TRBD2. The trim removed 0 bases at V and 3 bases at J, leaving 8 bases unmatched. The CDR3 length is 18 residues. CDR1 and CDR2 (germline): SGDLS, YYNGEE. Here the CDR3 reads CASSVGLAGEFYTGELFF. The DNA of the CDR3 is TGTGCCAGCAGCGTAGGGCTAGCGGGAGAGTTCTACACCGGGGAGCTGTTTTTT.

This clone was detected only a few times. The chain recombines TRBV5-1 with TRBJ2-7, with 9 nucleotides matching TRBD1. The J segment lost 6 bases and the V segment lost 2 bases, leaving 6 bases of the junction unmatched. Germline loops: CDR1 SGHRS, CDR2 YFSETQ. The length of the CDR3 is 14 residues. The CDR3, as DNA: TGCGCCAGCAGCTTAGGGACAGGGATTTCCGAGCAGTACTTC. Its translation: CASSLGTGISEQYF.

The V gene is TRBV7-2, the J gene TRBJ1-1; 8 nucleotides match TRBD1. CDR1 and CDR2 (germline): SGHTA, FQGNSA. CDR3 length: 14 amino acids. Trimming at V came to 5 bases and at J to 6 bases, leaving 8 bases not matched to a gene. The CDR3 bases are TGTGCCAGCAGCCCCGGACAGGGCATGGCTGAAGCTTTCTTT. Translation: CASSPGQGMAEAFF.

The chain employs TRBV27 and TRBJ1-4, with D hard to call. V gave up 4 bases and J gave up 1 base, with 10 bases separating them. This CDR3 contains 15 residues. The germline CDR1 and CDR2 sequences are MNHEY and SMNVEV (reference sequence). The CDR3 protein is CASSYRVETNEKLFF. In DNA, the CDR3 is TGTGCCAGCAGTTATAGAGTGGAAACTAATGAAAAACTGTTTTTT.

V gene TRBV7-8 combines with J gene TRBJ2-3; D ambiguous. Germline values: CDR1 SGHVS, CDR2 FQNEAQ. With 1 base removed from V and 5 bases from J, the gap between germline ends came to 10 bases. CDR3 length equals 14 residues. CDR3 loop: CASSLGDFLDTQYF. CDR3 bases: TGTGCCAGCAGCTTAGGAGACTTCCTAGATACGCAGTATTTT.

The rearrangement links TRBV29-1 to TRBJ2-5; D gene unclear. Germline CDR1 SQVTM, CDR2 ANQGSEA. The CDR3 contains 12 residues. With 8 bases removed from V and 0 bases from J, the gap between germline ends came to 10 bases. This chain's CDR3 is CSTRGYQETQYF. The DNA of the CDR3 is TGCAGCACCCGTGGCTACCAAGAGACCCAGTACTTC.

This clone occurred once. This chain connects TRBV9 to TRBJ2-2, with D hard to call. Germline V gene sequence: CDR1 SGDLS, CDR2 YYNGEE. The V end was cut by 0 bases, the J end by 4 bases, with 7 bases between. The CDR3 is 14 amino acids. Written as DNA, the CDR3 is TGTGCCAGCAGCGTAGTCGGCGGCACCGGGGAGCTGTTTTTT. Encoded protein: CASSVVGGTGELFF.

The rearrangement links TRBV28 to TRBJ1-2; the D gene is possibly TRBD1 (6 bases). There are 16 residues in the CDR3. Trimming removed 3 bases at V and 4 bases at J, with 18 bases between. The germline V gene encodes CDR1 MDHEN and CDR2 SYDVKM. In DNA form, the CDR3 reads TGTGCCAGCAGTTTTTCTAGGGGGGGAAGCGGCTATGGCTACACCTTC. As protein: CASSFSRGGSGYGYTF.

The chain is built from TRBV11-2 and TRBJ2-4, with D possibly matching TRBD2 (6 bases). The CDR3 loop spans 13 amino acids. Germline CDR1 reads SGHAT; CDR2 reads FQNNGV. V lost 5 bases to trimming and J lost 13 bases, with 18 bases between them. Here the CDR3 DNA reads TGTGCCAGCAGCCTGTTAGCGGCAGCCCGCCAGTACTTC. Its protein product is CASSLLAAARQYF.